Detailed here is one T cell receptor beta chain. Its specificity is unknown. The CDR3 loop spans 14 amino acids. Germline V gene sequence: CDR1 ENHRY, CDR2 SYGVKD. V lost 0 bases and J 1 base, leaving 7 bases between the germline ends. The sample is drawn from a study of T cells after yellow fever vaccination. For the study at large: The authors prepared low-cell-number fractions using SMART-Seq v4 Ultra Low Input.

A process of 5'RACE template switching, which added a universal primer site and UMIs, was used to make TCR cDNA. TCRdb passed the 5' RACE reads through MiXCR, listing each CDR3 protein once. The sample gives nearly 550,000 distinct CDR3 sequences, about 19% of which show up once; approximately 15% is in the top ten. Points from the study as a whole: On re-exposure, the response was weaker but peaked faster, at day 5 versus 15.

Sequencing used PBMCs, obtained 15 days after the yellow fever booster vaccination. This chain connects TRBV10-3 to TRBJ2-7, with TRBD1 as a possible D gene (5 bases). The receptor's source is a man under 40 who received the YFV17D yellow fever vaccine. Here the CDR3 reads CAISESAGSYEQYF. In nucleotides, the CDR3 is TGTGCCATCAGTGAGTCGGCAGGGTCCTACGAGCAGTACTTC.